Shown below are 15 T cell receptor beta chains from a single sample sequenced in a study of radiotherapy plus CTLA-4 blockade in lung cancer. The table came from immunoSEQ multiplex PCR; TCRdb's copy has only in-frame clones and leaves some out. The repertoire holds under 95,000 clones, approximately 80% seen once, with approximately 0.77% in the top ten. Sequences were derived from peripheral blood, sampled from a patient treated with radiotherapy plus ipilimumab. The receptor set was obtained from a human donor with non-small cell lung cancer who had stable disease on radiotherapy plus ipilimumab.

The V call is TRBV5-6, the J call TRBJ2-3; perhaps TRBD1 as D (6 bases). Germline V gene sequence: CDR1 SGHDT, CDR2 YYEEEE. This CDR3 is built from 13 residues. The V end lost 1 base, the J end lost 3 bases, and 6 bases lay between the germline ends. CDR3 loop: CASSLTGTDTQYF. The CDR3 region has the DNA TGTGCCAGCAGCTTGACAGGGACAGATACGCAGTATTTT.

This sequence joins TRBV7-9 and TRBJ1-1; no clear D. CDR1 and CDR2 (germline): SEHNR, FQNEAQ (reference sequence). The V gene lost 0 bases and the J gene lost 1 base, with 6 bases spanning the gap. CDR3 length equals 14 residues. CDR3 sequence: CASSLALANTEAFF. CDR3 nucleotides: TGTGCCAGCAGCTTAGCTCTTGCGAACACTGAAGCTTTCTTT.

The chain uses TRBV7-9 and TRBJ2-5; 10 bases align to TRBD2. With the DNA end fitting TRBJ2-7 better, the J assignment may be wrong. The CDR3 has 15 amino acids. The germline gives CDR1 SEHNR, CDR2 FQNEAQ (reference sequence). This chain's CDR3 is CASSLGPSGSYEQYF. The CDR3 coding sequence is TGTGCCAGCAGCTTAGGGCCTAGCGGGAGTTACGAGCAGTACTTC.

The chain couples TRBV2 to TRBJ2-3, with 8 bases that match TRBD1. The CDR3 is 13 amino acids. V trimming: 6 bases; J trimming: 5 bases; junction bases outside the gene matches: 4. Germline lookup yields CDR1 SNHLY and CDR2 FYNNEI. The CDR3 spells CASSQGAIDTQYF. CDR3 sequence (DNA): TGTGCCAGCAGCCAGGGGGCAATAGATACGCAGTATTTT.

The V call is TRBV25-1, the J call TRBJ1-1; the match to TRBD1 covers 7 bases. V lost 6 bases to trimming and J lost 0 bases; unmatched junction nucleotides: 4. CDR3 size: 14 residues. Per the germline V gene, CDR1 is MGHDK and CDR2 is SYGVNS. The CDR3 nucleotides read TGTGCCAGCAGCCAAGGGGGCTTGAACACTGAAGCTTTCTTT. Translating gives CASSQGGLNTEAFF.

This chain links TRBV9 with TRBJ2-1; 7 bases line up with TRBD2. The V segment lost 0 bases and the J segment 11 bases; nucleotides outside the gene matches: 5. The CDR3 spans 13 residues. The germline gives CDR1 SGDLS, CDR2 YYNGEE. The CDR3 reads CASSVGPSGKQFF. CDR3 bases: TGTGCCAGCAGCGTAGGCCCTAGCGGAAAGCAGTTCTTC.

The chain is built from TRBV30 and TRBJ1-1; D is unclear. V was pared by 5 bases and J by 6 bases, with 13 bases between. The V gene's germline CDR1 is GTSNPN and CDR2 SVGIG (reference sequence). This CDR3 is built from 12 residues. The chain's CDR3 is CAWDWGRAEAFF. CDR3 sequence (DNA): TGTGCCTGGGATTGGGGTCGCGCTGAAGCTTTCTTT.

This CDR3 is CASSRDSSTDTQYF. The CDR3 DNA is TGTGCCAGCAGCCGGGACTCCAGCACAGATACGCAGTATTTT. The chain recombines TRBV5-4 with TRBJ2-3, with D maybe TRBD2 (6 bases). The V end lost 4 bases, the J end lost 0 bases, and 9 bases lay between the germline ends. The germline CDR1 and CDR2 sequences are SGHNT and YYREEE (reference sequence). This CDR3 is built from 14 residues.

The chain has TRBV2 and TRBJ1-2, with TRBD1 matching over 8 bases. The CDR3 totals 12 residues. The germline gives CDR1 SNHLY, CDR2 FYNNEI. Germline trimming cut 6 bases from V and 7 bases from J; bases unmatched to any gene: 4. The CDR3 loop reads CASRSGGFGYTF. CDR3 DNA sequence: TGTGCCAGCAGGTCAGGGGGCTTTGGCTACACCTTC.

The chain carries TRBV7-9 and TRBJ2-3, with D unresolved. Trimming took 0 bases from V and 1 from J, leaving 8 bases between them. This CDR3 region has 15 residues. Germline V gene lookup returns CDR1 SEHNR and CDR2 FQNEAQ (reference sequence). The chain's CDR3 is CASSLASAGTDTQYF. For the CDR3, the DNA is TGTGCCAGCAGCTTAGCTTCAGCAGGCACAGATACGCAGTATTTT.

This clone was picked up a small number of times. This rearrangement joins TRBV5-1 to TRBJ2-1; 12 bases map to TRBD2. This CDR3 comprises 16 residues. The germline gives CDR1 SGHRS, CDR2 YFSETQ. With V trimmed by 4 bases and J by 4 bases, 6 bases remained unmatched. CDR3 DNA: TGCGCCAGCAGCCCGGCAACTAGCGGGAGGTACAATGAGCAGTTCTTC. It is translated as CASSPATSGRYNEQFF.

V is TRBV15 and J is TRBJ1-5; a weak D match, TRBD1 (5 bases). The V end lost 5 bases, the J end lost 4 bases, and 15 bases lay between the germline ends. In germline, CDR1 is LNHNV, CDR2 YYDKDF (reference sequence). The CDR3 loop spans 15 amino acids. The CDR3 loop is CATSSEGQRNQPQHF. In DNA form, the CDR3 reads TGTGCCACCAGCTCTGAGGGGCAGAGAAATCAGCCCCAGCATTTT.

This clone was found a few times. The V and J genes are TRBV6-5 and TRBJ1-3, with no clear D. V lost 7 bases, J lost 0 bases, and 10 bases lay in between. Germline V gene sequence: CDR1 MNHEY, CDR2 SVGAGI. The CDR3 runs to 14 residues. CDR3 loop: CASKISHSGNTIYF. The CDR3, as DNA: TGTGCCAGCAAAATAAGTCACTCTGGAAACACCATATATTTT.

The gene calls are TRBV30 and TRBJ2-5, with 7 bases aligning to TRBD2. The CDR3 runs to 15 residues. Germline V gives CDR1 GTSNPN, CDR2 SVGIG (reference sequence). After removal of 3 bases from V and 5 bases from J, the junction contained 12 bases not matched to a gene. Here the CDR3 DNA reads TGTGCCTGGAGCCCGGCGGGGCGGGAGATGGAGACCCAGTACTTC. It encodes CAWSPAGREMETQYF.

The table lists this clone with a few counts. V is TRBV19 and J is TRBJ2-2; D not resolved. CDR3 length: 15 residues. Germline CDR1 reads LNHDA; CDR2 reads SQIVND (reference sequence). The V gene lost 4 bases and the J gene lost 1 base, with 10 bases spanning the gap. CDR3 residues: CASSKDGRNTGELFF. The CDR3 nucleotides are TGTGCCAGTAGTAAGGACGGACGGAACACCGGGGAGCTGTTTTTT.